This T cell receptor beta chain is drawn from a study of blood T cells in healthy people across ages. Findings of the study overall: When set beside aged donors, long-lived donors presented more naive CD4+ cells and higher diversity.

The second PCR ran about 6 to 11 cycles with a sample-barcoded 5' primer and J-beta primers. All cDNA molecules were each tagged by a template-switch adaptor with 12 random nucleotides. In TCRdb, the 5' RACE reads were re-called with MiXCR into one record per CDR3 protein. In the table there are 1,100,000 or so distinct CDR3 sequences, roughly 45% of which are singletons. The CDR3 runs 14 residues. The V and J ends lost 2 bases and 1 base respectively, with 8 bases between them. Germline assignment: CDR1 KGHSH and CDR2 LQKENI. As concerns this clonotype: The antigen is not known.

The rearrangement joins TRBV18 to TRBJ1-1, with no clear D. This clonotype originated in a woman aged 60-75 years in good health. Sequencing was performed on blood. CDR3 in amino acids: CASSPTVTNTEAFF. CDR3 sequence (DNA): TGTGCCAGCTCACCAACGGTTACGAACACTGAAGCTTTCTTT.